This T cell receptor (beta chain) was identified during a study of shared clonotypes between healthy human individuals. Data came from immunoSEQ multiplex PCR; TCRdb stores just in-frame clones and leaves some out. This sample yields more than 2 million clones, of which approximately 95% are seen a single time; 0.1% to 0.15% belongs to the top ten. Findings and limits, study-wide: Generation probabilities of non-shared clonotypes were lower (relative to those shared by all four donors). Several donors had 4% to 5% of their naive CD4 clonotypes in common.

Concerning this clone itself: Its antigen remains unidentified.

The V and J ends lost 3 bases and 2 bases respectively, with 16 bases between them. The CDR3 is 16 amino acids. Germline CDR1 reads SGDLS; CDR2 reads YYNGEE. Nashville, Tennessee was home to all donors, each a Caucasian adult. Partitioning of CD4+ cells yielded a CD45RA+ naive subset and a CD45RA-negative memory subset. The specimen was naive CD4+ T cells sorted from blood. Sample subset: CD45RA+ positively selected. The receptor comes from a man younger than 30 in good health. This chain joins TRBV9 and TRBJ2-3; D perhaps matches TRBD2 (5 bases). CDR3 region: CASSGFTAVATDTQYF. The CDR3 coding sequence is TGTGCCAGCAGCGGGTTTACAGCGGTAGCCACAGATACGCAGTATTTT.